The rows below give T cell receptor beta chains drawn from one sample of a study of T cell repertoires in cytomegalovirus infection. TCRdb re-called the reads through MiXCR, storing one row per CDR3 protein. Here the sample spans hundreds of thousands of distinct CDR3 sequences, around 6.2% being singletons. Sequencing was done on a sample of PBMCs. Receptors originate from a human donor in good health (CMV status not recorded). Some clones in this sample may be carry-over from other donors' samples. Each CDR3 is given with its conserved first and last residue. Each record gives: clone size, J gene, D gene, V gene, CDR3 protein, CDR3 DNA. A D gene is named only where the DNA matches it firmly. Size tells how often a clone was seen (once, few, many) or the class of an expanded clone, and some rows leave it out.

many | TRBJ2-4 | NA | TRBV29-1 | CSVEDSKNIQYF | TGCAGCGTTGAAGACAGTAAAAACATTCAGTACTTC
many | TRBJ1-5 | NA | TRBV2 | CASNMGSQNQPQHF | TGTGCCAGCAACATGGGCAGTCAAAATCAGCCCCAGCATTTT
NA | TRBJ1-4 | NA | TRBV20-1 | CSARLWDEKLFF | TGCAGTGCTCGCCTTTGGGATGAAAAACTGTTTTTT
many | TRBJ2-1 | TRBD2 | TRBV23-1 | CASSPFLRDYSYNEQFF | TGCGCCAGCAGCCCATTTCTCCGGGACTACTCCTACAATGAGCAGTTCTTC
many | TRBJ1-2 | NA | TRBV12-3/TRBV12-4 | CASQSLYGYTF | TGTGCCAGCCAGTCCCTCTATGGCTACACCTTC
many | TRBJ2-7 | TRBD1 | TRBV5-6 | CASSPSGQGAIYEQYF | TGTGCCAGCAGCCCGTCGGGACAGGGGGCAATCTACGAGCAGTACTTC
NA | TRBJ2-5 | TRBD2 | TRBV20-1 | CSVASGGKTQYF | TGCAGTGTGGCCAGCGGGGGAAAGACCCAGTACTTC
NA | TRBJ1-5 | TRBD1 | TRBV5-1 | CASSLDRGKDQPQHF | TGCGCCAGCAGCTTGGACAGGGGGAAGGATCAGCCCCAGCATTTT
NA | TRBJ2-3 | NA | TRBV12-3/TRBV12-4 | CASSPSPRASTDTQYF | TGTGCCAGCAGCCCCTCCCCTAGGGCTAGCACAGATACGCAGTATTTT
many | TRBJ2-2 | TRBD1 | TRBV27 | CASSLRGQRITGELFF | TGTGCCAGCAGTTTAAGGGGACAGCGGATCACCGGGGAGCTGTTTTTT
few | TRBJ1-3 | NA | TRBV6-6 | CASSYGGTSGNTIYF | TGTGCCAGCAGTTACGGAGGTACGTCTGGAAACACCATATATTTT
NA | TRBJ2-1 | NA | TRBV9 | CASSARGPYRDAQGEQFF | TGTGCCAGCAGCGCGAGGGGACCCTACAGGGATGCGCAGGGTGAGCAGTTCTTC
many | TRBJ2-1 | NA | TRBV2 | CASSKRLNEQFF | TGTGCCAGCAGTAAACGCCTAAATGAGCAGTTCTTC
few | TRBJ2-1 | NA | TRBV6-2/TRBV6-3 | CASSPPVGLKQFF | TGTGCCAGCAGTCCCCCGGTGGGGCTTAAGCAGTTCTTC
few | TRBJ2-1 | NA | TRBV6-4 | CASSATGAYSYNEQFF | TGTGCCAGCAGTGCAACGGGGGCCTACTCCTACAATGAGCAGTTCTTC
many | TRBJ1-1 | NA | TRBV19 | CASTSDAMNTEAFF | TGTGCCAGTACCTCGGACGCCATGAACACTGAAGCTTTCTTT
many | TRBJ2-6 | NA | TRBV14 | CASSQHLGAGLFPSGANVLTF | TGTGCCAGCAGCCAACATCTAGGGGCCGGGCTCTTCCCGTCTGGGGCCAACGTCCTGACTTTC
NA | TRBJ2-7 | TRBD1 | TRBV28 | CASSFPPLRTGGIVYEQYF | TGTGCCAGCAGTTTCCCTCCTTTAAGGACAGGGGGCATTGTCTACGAGCAGTACTTC
many | TRBJ1-2 | NA | TRBV7-2 | CASSPLDIPLYGYTF | TGTGCCAGCAGCCCTCTGGACATACCACTCTATGGCTACACCTTC
many | TRBJ1-1 | TRBD1 | TRBV5-1 | CASSYSTGGGTEAFF | TGCGCCAGCAGCTATTCGACAGGGGGCGGCACTGAAGCTTTCTTT
many | TRBJ1-6 | TRBD1 | TRBV20-1 | CSARDRDSSPLHF | TGCAGTGCTAGAGACCGGGACAGCTCACCCCTCCACTTT
NA | TRBJ1-5 | NA | TRBV29-1 | CSVDAGSNQPQHF | TGCAGCGTTGATGCAGGTAGCAATCAGCCCCAGCATTTT
many | TRBJ2-2 | NA | TRBV6-2/TRBV6-3 | CASSELTVNTGELFF | TGTGCCAGCAGCGAGCTAACAGTGAACACCGGGGAGCTGTTTTTT
many | TRBJ2-3 | NA | TRBV7-2 | CASSLKWGDTQYF | TGTGCCAGCAGCTTAAAGTGGGGAGATACGCAGTATTTT
few | TRBJ2-5 | TRBD1 | TRBV20-1 | CSARDPGQGVRETQYF | TGCAGTGCTAGAGATCCGGGACAGGGCGTGAGAGAGACCCAGTACTTC